The entry below describes one T cell receptor (beta chain). What it recognizes is unknown. The study profiled TCR beta VDJ and CDR3 using genomic DNA as template. TCRdb independently ran MiXCR on the reads; one entry per CDR3 protein. In the table there are roughly 190,000 distinct CDR3 sequences, around half of which are singletons. The data belong to a study of CD8+CD57+ T cells in acquired aplastic anemia. In the study overall: The sorted CD4+ and CD8+ cells yielded an average roughly 3 ug of DNA.

The patients chosen for sequencing had shown expansion of CD8+CD57+ cells (detected by flow cytometry). Severe acquired aplastic anemia affected all patients. Study observations and caveats: There were fewer than 35 CD8+ CDR3 sequences that occurred in both patients and controls. Controls and patients did not differ significantly in CD8+ Simpson's diversity.

CDR3 length equals 14 residues. Germline assignment: CDR1 LNHDA and CDR2 SQIVND (reference sequence). V was pared by 5 bases and J by 4 bases, with 12 bases between. The clonotype originates from a human donor with aplastic anemia. J is TRBJ1-5 and V is TRBV19; D is possibly TRBD1 (5 bases). The sequenced sample was sorted CD4+, CD8+, or CD8+CD57+ T cells (not recorded which) from PBMCs. CDR3: CASSPAQGNQPQHF. The CDR3 region has the DNA TGTGCCAGTAGTCCCGCTCAGGGAAATCAGCCCCAGCATTTT.